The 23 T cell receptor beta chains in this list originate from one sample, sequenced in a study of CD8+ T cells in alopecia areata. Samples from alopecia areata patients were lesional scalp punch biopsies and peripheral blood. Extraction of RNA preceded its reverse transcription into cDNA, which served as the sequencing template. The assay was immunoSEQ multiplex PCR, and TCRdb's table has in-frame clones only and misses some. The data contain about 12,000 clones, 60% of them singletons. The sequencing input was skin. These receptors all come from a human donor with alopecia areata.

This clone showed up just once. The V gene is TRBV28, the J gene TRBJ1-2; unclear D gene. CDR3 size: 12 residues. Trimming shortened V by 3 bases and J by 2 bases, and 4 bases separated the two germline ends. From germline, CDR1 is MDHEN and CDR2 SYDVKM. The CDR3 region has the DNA TGTGCCAGCAGTTTGTCCAACTATGGCTACACCTTC. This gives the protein CASSLSNYGYTF.

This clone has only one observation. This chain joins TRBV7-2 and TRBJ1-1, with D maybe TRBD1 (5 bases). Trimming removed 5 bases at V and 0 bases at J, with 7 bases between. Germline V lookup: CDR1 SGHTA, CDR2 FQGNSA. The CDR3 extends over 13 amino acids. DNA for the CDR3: TGTGCCAGCAGCGAGGGGATGAACACTGAAGCTTTCTTT. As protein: CASSEGMNTEAFF.

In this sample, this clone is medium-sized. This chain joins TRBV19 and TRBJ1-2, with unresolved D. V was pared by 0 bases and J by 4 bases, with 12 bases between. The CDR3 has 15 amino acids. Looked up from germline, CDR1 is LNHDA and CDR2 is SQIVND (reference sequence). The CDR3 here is CASSIDGGRFYGYTF. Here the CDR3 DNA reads TGTGCCAGTAGTATAGATGGAGGGCGTTTCTATGGCTACACCTTC.

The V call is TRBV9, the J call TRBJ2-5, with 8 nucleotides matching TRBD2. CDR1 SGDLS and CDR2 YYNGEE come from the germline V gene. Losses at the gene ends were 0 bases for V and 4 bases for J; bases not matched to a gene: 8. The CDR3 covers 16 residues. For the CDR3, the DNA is TGTGCCAGCAGCGTAGGGGTTGGGCTAGCGGGAGAGACCCAGTACTTC. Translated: CASSVGVGLAGETQYF.

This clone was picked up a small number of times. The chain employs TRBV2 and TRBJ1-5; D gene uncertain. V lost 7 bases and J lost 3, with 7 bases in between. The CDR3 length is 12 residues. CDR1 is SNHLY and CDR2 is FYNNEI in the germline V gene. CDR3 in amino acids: CASKSYNQPQHF. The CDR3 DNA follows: TGTGCCAGCAAGTCGTACAATCAGCCCCAGCATTTT.

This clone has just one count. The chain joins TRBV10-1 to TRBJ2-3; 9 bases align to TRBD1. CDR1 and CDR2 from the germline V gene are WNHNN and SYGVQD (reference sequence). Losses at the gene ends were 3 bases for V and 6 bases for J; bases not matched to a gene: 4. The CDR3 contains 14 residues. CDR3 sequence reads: CASSEPGQGDTQYF. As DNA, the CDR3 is TGCGCCAGCAGTGAACCGGGACAGGGCGATACGCAGTATTTT.

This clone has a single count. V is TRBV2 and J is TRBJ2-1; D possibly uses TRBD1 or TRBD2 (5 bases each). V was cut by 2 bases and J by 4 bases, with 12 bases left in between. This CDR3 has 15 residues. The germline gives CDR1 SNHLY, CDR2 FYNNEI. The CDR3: CASSEQGVPYNEQFF. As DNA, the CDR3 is TGTGCCAGCAGTGAACAGGGAGTACCTTACAATGAGCAGTTCTTC. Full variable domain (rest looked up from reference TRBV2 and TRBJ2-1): EPEVTQTPSHQVTQMGQEVILRCVPISNHLYFYWYRQILGQKVEFLVSFYNNEISEKSEIFDDQFSVERPDGSNFTLKIRSTKLEDSAMYFCASSEQGVPYNEQFFGPGTRLTVL.

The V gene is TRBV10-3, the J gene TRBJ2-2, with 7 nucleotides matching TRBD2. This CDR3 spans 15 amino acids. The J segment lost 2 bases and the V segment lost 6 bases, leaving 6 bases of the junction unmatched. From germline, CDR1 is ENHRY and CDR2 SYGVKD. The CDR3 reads CAIRPSGFNTGELFF. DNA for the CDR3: TGTGCCATCAGGCCTAGCGGCTTCAACACCGGGGAGCTGTTTTTT.

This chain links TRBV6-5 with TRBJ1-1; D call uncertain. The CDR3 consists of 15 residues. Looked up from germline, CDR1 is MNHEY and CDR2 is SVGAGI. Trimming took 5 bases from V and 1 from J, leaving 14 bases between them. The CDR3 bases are TGTGCCAGCAGTCGACCGACTCGACAGAACACTGAAGCTTTCTTT. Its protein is CASSRPTRQNTEAFF.

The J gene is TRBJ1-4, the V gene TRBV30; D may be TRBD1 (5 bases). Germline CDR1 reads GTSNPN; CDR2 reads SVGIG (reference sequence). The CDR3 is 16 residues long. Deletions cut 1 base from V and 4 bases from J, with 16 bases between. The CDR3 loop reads CAWSDAGQKYNEKLFF. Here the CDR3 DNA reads TGTGCCTGGAGTGATGCGGGGCAGAAGTATAATGAAAAACTGTTTTTT.

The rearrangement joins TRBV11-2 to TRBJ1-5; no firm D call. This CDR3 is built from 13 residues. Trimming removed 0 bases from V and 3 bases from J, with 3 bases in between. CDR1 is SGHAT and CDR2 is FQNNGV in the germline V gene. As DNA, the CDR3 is TGTGCCAGCAGCTTAGAGGACAATCAGCCCCAGCATTTT. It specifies CASSLEDNQPQHF.

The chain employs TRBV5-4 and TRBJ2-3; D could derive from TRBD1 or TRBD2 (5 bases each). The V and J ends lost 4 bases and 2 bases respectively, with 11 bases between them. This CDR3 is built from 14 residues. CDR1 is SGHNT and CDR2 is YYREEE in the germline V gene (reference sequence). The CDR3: CASSHGTDTDTQYF. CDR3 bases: TGTGCCAGCAGCCACGGGACGGACACAGATACGCAGTATTTT.

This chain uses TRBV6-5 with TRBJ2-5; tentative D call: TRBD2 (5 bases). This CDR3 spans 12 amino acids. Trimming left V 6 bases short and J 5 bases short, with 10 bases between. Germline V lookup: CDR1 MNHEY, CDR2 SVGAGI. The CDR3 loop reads CASRGWEETQYF. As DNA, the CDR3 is TGTGCCAGCAGAGGCTGGGAGGAGACCCAGTACTTC.

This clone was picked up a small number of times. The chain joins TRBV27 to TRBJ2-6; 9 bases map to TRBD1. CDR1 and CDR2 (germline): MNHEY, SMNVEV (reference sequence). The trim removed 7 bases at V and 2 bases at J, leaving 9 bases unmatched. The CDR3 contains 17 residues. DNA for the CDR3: TGTGCCAGCATGGGACAGGGTAGGTTTGCTGGGGCCAACGTCCTGACTTTC. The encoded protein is CASMGQGRFAGANVLTF.

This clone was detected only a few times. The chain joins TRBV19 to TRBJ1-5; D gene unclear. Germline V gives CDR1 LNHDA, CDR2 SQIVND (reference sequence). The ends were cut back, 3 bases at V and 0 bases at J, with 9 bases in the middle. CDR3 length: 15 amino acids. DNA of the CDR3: TGTGCCAGTAGTATCCGACACAATAGCAATCAGCCCCAGCATTTT. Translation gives CASSIRHNSNQPQHF.

As DNA, the CDR3 is TGCGCCAGCAGCCAAGCCCCCCATTCGATACTCGTTTCCTACAATGAGCAGTTCTTC. Amino acid sequence: CASSQAPHSILVSYNEQFF. This chain uses TRBV4-1 with TRBJ2-1, with D hard to call. Germline V gene data show CDR1 as MGHRA and CDR2 as YSYEKL. The CDR3 covers 19 residues. Between the trimmed V and J ends, which lost 1 base and 1 base, there was a span of 20 bases.

Here the CDR3 reads CASSTPDTRTDTQYF. The CDR3 nucleotides are TGTGCCAGTAGTACCCCGGACACCCGCACAGATACGCAGTATTTT. V and J are TRBV19 and TRBJ2-3; maybe TRBD1 (5 bases). This CDR3 region has 15 residues. With 4 bases removed from V and 1 base from J, the gap between germline ends came to 12 bases. Germline V gene data show CDR1 as LNHDA and CDR2 as SQIVND (reference sequence).

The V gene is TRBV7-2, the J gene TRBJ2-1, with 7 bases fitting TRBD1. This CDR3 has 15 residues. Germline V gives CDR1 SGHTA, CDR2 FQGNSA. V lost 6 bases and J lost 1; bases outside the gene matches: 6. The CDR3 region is CASSPDRASYNEQFF. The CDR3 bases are TGTGCCAGCAGTCCAGACAGGGCGTCCTACAATGAGCAGTTCTTC.

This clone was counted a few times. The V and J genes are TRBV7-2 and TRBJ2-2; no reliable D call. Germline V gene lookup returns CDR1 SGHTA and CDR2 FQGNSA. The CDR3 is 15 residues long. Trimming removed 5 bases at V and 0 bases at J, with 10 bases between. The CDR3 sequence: CASSHGPANTGELFF. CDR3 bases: TGTGCCAGCAGCCACGGGCCGGCGAACACCGGGGAGCTGTTTTTT.

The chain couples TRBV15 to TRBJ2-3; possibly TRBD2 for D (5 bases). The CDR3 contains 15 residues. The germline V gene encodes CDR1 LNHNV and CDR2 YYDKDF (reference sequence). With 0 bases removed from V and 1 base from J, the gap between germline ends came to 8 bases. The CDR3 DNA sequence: TGTGCCACCAGCAGAGATTCTAGCCGCACAGATACGCAGTATTTT. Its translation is CATSRDSSRTDTQYF.

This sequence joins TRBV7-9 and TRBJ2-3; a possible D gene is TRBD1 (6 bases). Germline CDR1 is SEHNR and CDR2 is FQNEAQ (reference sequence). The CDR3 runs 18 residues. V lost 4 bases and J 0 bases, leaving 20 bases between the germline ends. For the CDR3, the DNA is TGTGCCAGCAGCTCCCTTAGGGTGGGGGCCTCTAGCACAGATACGCAGTATTTT. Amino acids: CASSSLRVGASSTDTQYF.

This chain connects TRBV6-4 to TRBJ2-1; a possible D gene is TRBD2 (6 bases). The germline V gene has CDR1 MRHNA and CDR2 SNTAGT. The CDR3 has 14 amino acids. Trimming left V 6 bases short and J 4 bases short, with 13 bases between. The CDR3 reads CASSPGLEYNEQFF. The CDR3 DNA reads TGTGCCAGCAGCCCGGGACTGGAATACAATGAGCAGTTCTTC.

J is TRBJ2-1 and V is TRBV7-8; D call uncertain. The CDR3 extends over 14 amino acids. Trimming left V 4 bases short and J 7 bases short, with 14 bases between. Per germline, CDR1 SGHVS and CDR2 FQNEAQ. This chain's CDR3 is CASSSESLGNEQFF. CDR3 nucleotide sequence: TGTGCCAGCAGCTCAGAGTCACTGGGGAATGAGCAGTTCTTC.